These 25 T cell receptor beta chains were all obtained from the same sample, sequenced in a study of blood T cell repertoires in COVID-19. The protocol was immunoSEQ multiplex PCR, while the TCRdb copy is restricted to in-frame clones and leaves out a portion. This table holds approximately 450,000 clones, around 89% found once. Sequences were obtained from peripheral blood. These TCRs come from a woman in her 30s with acute or convalescent COVID-19.

This rearrangement joins TRBV28 to TRBJ1-5; D unresolved. Trimming pared 2 bases from V and 4 bases from J, leaving 3 bases between. Per germline, CDR1 MDHEN and CDR2 SYDVKM. The CDR3 has 12 amino acids. CDR3 loop: CASSLINQPQHF. The CDR3 nucleotides read TGTGCCAGCAGTTTAATAAATCAGCCCCAGCATTTT.

The CDR3: CASSDSDQGAGEQYF. DNA for the CDR3: TGTGCCAGCAGTGACTCAGATCAGGGGGCGGGCGAGCAGTACTTC. The chain recombines TRBV6-4 with TRBJ2-7; 8 positions agree with TRBD1. The CDR3 has 15 residues. Germline CDR1 is MRHNA and CDR2 is SNTAGT. The V segment lost 0 bases and the J segment 6 bases; nucleotides outside the gene matches: 7.

This chain joins TRBV7-3 and TRBJ2-1; 10 bases agree with TRBD1. J lost 6 bases, V lost 2 bases, and 1 base had no gene match. There are 14 residues in the CDR3. Germline V CDR1 and CDR2: SGHTA, FQGTGA. DNA for the CDR3: TGTGCCAGCAGCTTAGGACAGGGGGGCAATGAGCAGTTCTTC. Amino acid sequence: CASSLGQGGNEQFF.

This chain connects TRBV28 to TRBJ2-6; no clear D gene. CDR3 length: 13 residues. V lost 6 bases, J lost 4 bases, and 7 bases lay in between. From germline, CDR1 is MDHEN and CDR2 SYDVKM. CDR3 sequence reads: CASRKRGANVLTF. The CDR3 nucleotides read TGTGCCAGCAGGAAACGGGGGGCCAACGTCCTGACTTTC.

The gene calls are TRBV29-1 and TRBJ2-3; 12 positions match TRBD2. V lost 6 bases, J lost 2 bases, and 9 bases stayed unmatched. Germline loops: CDR1 SQVTM, CDR2 ANQGSEA. This CDR3 region has 16 residues. The CDR3 DNA sequence: TGCAGCGTGGGAGGAGCTAGCGGGGGGGCCACAGATACGCAGTATTTT. Residues: CSVGGASGGATDTQYF.

In its sample, this clone was seen once. The rearrangement joins TRBV4-1 to TRBJ2-7, with TRBD1 matching 7 bases. V shed 1 base, J shed 5 bases, and the junction held 8 bases outside the gene matches. CDR3 length: 15 residues. Germline V gene lookup returns CDR1 MGHRA and CDR2 YSYEKL. In DNA form, the CDR3 reads TGCGCCAGCAGCCAAGTAGACAGGGCGGTCAACGAGCAGTACTTC. It codes for CASSQVDRAVNEQYF.

The genes are TRBV7-9 and TRBJ1-1, with 9 bases that match TRBD1. CDR3 length: 14 residues. The V gene end was trimmed by 7 bases and the J gene end by 2 bases; junction bases not matched to a gene: 5. Germline loops: CDR1 SEHNR, CDR2 FQNEAQ (reference sequence). CDR3 sequence reads: CASTRTGDNTEAFF. CDR3 DNA sequence: TGTGCCAGCACCAGGACAGGGGATAACACTGAAGCTTTCTTT. Full variable domain (outside the CDR3, taken from reference TRBV7-9 and TRBJ1-1): DTGVSQNPRHKITKRGQNVTFRCDPISEHNRLYWYRQTLGQGPEFLTYFQNEAQLEKSRLLSDRFSAERPKGSFSTLEIQRTEQGDSAMYLCASTRTGDNTEAFFGQGTRLTVV.

The chain has TRBV4-1 and TRBJ1-4, with 9 bases aligning to TRBD1. Germline values: CDR1 MGHRA, CDR2 YSYEKL. CDR3 length: 17 residues. V was clipped by 3 bases and J by 0 bases; unmatched bases: 5. For the CDR3, the DNA is TGCGCCAGCAGCCAGGGACAGGGACCCGCAACTAATGAAAAACTGTTTTTT. Translated: CASSQGQGPATNEKLFF.

V gene TRBV11-2 combines with J gene TRBJ2-7; no clear D gene. Looked up from germline, CDR1 is SGHAT and CDR2 is FQNNGV. The V end lost 1 base, the J end lost 3 bases, and 7 bases lay between the germline ends. The CDR3 runs to 13 residues. CDR3 nucleotide sequence: TGTGCCAGCAGCTTAGGCGTCCTCTACGAGCAGTACTTC. This codes for CASSLGVLYEQYF.

The chain links TRBV19 to TRBJ1-2, with 8 positions matching TRBD1. The CDR3 contains 17 residues. V dropped 1 base and J dropped 8; count of bases not matched to a gene: 15. CDR1 and CDR2 (germline): LNHDA, SQIVND (reference sequence). CDR3 in amino acids: CASSIVKGQACLGGYTF. The CDR3, as DNA: TGTGCCAGTAGTATAGTTAAGGGACAGGCTTGCCTAGGGGGCTACACCTTC. The whole variable domain, remainder taken from reference TRBV19 and TRBJ1-2, is DGGITQSPKYLFRKEGQNVTLSCEQNLNHDAMYWYRQDPGQGLRLIYYSQIVNDFQKGDIAEGYSVSREKKESFPLTVTSAQKNPTAFYLCASSIVKGQACLGGYTFGSGTRLTVV.

Only a few counts were recorded for this clone. The chain is built from TRBV28 and TRBJ1-2; D not certain. CDR1 MDHEN and CDR2 SYDVKM come from the germline V gene. V lost 3 bases to trimming and J lost 1 base, with 6 bases between them. There are 13 residues in the CDR3. CDR3 bases: TGTGCCAGCAGTTTGAGGGATAACTATGGCTACACCTTC. Protein product: CASSLRDNYGYTF.

This clone was seen once. V and J are TRBV24-1 and TRBJ2-1, with 7 positions matching TRBD1. V gave up 4 bases and J gave up 10 bases; unmatched junction bases: 6. Germline loops: CDR1 KGHDR, CDR2 SFDVKD. The CDR3 has 13 residues. CDR3 protein: CATSETGAWEQFF. In DNA, the CDR3 is TGTGCCACCAGTGAAACAGGGGCGTGGGAGCAGTTCTTC.

The gene calls are TRBV5-4 and TRBJ2-5; unclear D gene. Trimming removed 0 bases from V and 6 bases from J, with 18 bases in between. The length of the CDR3 is 16 residues. Germline V CDR1 and CDR2: SGHNT, YYREEE (reference sequence). CDR3 sequence reads: CASSLVSQAGSKTQYF. The DNA of the CDR3 is TGTGCCAGCAGCTTGGTTTCCCAGGCAGGATCGAAGACCCAGTACTTC.

The genes are TRBV6-6 and TRBJ1-2, with 8 bases identical to TRBD1. The CDR3 runs 12 residues. Germline trimming cut 7 bases from V and 7 bases from J; bases unmatched to any gene: 5. Germline CDR1 reads MNHNY; CDR2 reads SVGAGI (reference sequence). The CDR3 nucleotides read TGTGCCAGCACCAAGGACAGGGCTGGCTACACCTTC. Its protein product is CASTKDRAGYTF.

The chain is built from TRBV3-1 (or the pseudogene TRBV3-2) and TRBJ2-7; D perhaps matches TRBD2 (5 bases). The ends were cut back, 1 base at V and 2 bases at J, with 12 bases in the middle. This CDR3 is 15 amino acids long. Germline CDR1 and CDR2: LGHDT and YNNKEL (reference sequence). The CDR3 coding sequence is TGTGCCAGCAGCCAAGGGTCCGGGAAAACCTACGAGCAGTACTTC. Encoded protein: CASSQGSGKTYEQYF.

The chain is built from TRBV21-1 and TRBJ1-1. TRBV21-1 is a known pseudogene. The CDR3 extends over 17 amino acids. The CDR3 DNA sequence: TGTGCCAGCAGCAAAGTAAGTCCCCCGAGGGAGAACACTGAAGCTTTCTTT. This sequence encodes CASSKVSPPRENTEAFF.

The chain carries TRBV24-1 and TRBJ2-3; D gene uncertain. Trimming took off 4 bases at V and 2 bases at J, with 15 bases between the two ends. The germline V gene has CDR1 KGHDR and CDR2 SFDVKD. The CDR3 is 16 amino acids. The chain's CDR3 is CATSDSLPSVTDTQYF. CDR3 nucleotide sequence: TGTGCCACCAGTGACTCACTCCCCTCCGTCACAGATACGCAGTATTTT.

The CDR3 DNA reads as TGTGCCAGTAGTCCTAGGGGGGGGGACACTGAAGCTTTCTTT. As protein: CASSPRGGDTEAFF. The J gene is TRBJ1-1, the V gene TRBV19; D perhaps matches TRBD1 (6 bases). Germline CDR1 reads LNHDA; CDR2 reads SQIVND (reference sequence). V lost 5 bases to trimming and J lost 3 bases, with 13 bases between them. The CDR3 extends over 14 amino acids.

The chain carries TRBV5-6 and TRBJ1-5, with D possibly being TRBD1 (6 bases). CDR1 and CDR2 (germline): SGHDT, YYEEEE. V was pared by 1 base and J by 1 base, with 12 bases between. CDR3 size: 16 residues. In DNA form, the CDR3 reads TGTGCCAGCAGCTTGAGCAGGGGTCTCAGCAATCAGCCCCAGCATTTT. It translates to CASSLSRGLSNQPQHF.

The chain joins TRBV27 to TRBJ2-7, with TRBD1 matching over 7 bases. The CDR3 has 17 amino acids. Losses at the gene ends were 2 bases for V and 3 bases for J; bases not matched to a gene: 13. CDR1 MNHEY and CDR2 SMNVEV come from the germline V gene (reference sequence). CDR3 sequence (DNA): TGTGCCAGCAGTTTAGTGGGGACAGTCTATGGTAGCTACGAGCAGTACTTC. Translated, it gives CASSLVGTVYGSYEQYF.

The chain employs TRBV6-6 and TRBJ1-2, with D hard to call. Trimming took off 8 bases at V and 1 base at J, with 5 bases between the two ends. The CDR3 length is 11 residues. Looked up from germline, CDR1 is MNHNY and CDR2 is SVGAGI (reference sequence). The CDR3 sequence is CASGNNYGYTF. The CDR3 bases are TGTGCCAGCGGCAATAACTATGGCTACACCTTC.

The CDR3 is CASSQFGGARDEQFF. The CDR3 DNA is TGCGCCAGCAGCCAATTCGGGGGGGCTAGGGATGAGCAGTTCTTC. V usage is TRBV4-1 and J usage is TRBJ2-1; 8 bases match TRBD2. Germline V lookup: CDR1 MGHRA, CDR2 YSYEKL. The CDR3 is made up of 15 amino acids. After removal of 2 bases from V and 8 bases from J, the junction contained 8 bases not matched to a gene.

The rearrangement uses TRBV2 and TRBJ2-1; 8 bases fit TRBD2. Unmatched junction bases numbered 4, after V lost 6 bases and J lost 0 bases. Germline assignment: CDR1 SNHLY and CDR2 FYNNEI. There are 15 residues in the CDR3. CDR3 nucleotides: TGTGCCAGCAGGGCAACTAGCGGCTCCTACAATGAGCAGTTCTTC. This sequence encodes CASRATSGSYNEQFF. Drawing the rest from reference TRBV2 and TRBJ2-1, the complete variable domain is EPEVTQTPSHQVTQMGQEVILRCVPISNHLYFYWYRQILGQKVEFLVSFYNNEISEKSEIFDDQFSVERPDGSNFTLKIRSTKLEDSAMYFCASRATSGSYNEQFFGPGTRLTVL.

The chain links TRBV5-1 to TRBJ1-4; TRBD1 matches at 11 bases. J gave up 8 bases and V 3 bases, and 9 bases lay outside the gene matches. CDR3 length equals 16 residues. The V gene's germline CDR1 is SGHRS and CDR2 YFSETQ. CDR3 residues: CASSSWTGGRGEKLFF. CDR3 nucleotides: TGCGCCAGCAGCTCCTGGACAGGGGGCCGGGGGGAAAAACTGTTTTTT.

The rearrangement uses TRBV6-5 and TRBJ1-2; 7 bases map to TRBD1. The CDR3 consists of 15 residues. Per the germline V gene, CDR1 is MNHEY and CDR2 is SVGAGI. J was trimmed by 4 bases and V by 6 bases; bases with no gene match: 11. Written as DNA, the CDR3 is TGTGCCAGCAGCTGGGGAACAGGGACAGCCTATGGCTACACCTTC. Protein: CASSWGTGTAYGYTF.